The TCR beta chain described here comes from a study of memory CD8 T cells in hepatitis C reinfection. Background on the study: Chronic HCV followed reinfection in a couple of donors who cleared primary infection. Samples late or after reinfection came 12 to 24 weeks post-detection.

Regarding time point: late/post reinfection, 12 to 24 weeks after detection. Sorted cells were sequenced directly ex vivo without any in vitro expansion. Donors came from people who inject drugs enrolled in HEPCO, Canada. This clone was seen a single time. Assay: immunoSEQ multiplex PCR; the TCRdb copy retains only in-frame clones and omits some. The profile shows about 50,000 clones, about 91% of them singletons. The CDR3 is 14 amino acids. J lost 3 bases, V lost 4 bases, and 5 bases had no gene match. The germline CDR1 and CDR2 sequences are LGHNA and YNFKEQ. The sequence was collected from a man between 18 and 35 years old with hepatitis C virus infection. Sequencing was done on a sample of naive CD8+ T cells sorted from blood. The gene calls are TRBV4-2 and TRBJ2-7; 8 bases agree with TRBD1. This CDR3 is CASSPWGQDYEQYF. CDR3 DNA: TGTGCCAGCAGCCCCTGGGGACAGGACTACGAGCAGTACTTC.